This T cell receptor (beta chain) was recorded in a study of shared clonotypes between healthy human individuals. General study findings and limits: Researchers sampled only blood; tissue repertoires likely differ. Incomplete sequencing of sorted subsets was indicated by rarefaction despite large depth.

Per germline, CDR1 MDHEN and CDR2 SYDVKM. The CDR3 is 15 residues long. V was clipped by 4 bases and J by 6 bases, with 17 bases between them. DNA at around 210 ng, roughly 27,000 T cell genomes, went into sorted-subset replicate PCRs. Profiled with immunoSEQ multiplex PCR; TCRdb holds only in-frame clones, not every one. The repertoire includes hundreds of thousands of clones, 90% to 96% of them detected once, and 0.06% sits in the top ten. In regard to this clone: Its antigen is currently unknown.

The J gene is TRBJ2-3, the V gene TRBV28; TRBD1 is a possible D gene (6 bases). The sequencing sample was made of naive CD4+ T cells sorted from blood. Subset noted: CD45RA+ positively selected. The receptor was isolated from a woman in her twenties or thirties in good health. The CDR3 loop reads CASSSTGRATDTQYF. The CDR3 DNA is TGTGCCAGCAGTTCGACAGGTCGAGCCACGGATACGCAGTATTTT. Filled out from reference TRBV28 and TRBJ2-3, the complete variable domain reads DVKVTQSSRYLVKRTGEKVFLECVQDMDHENMFWYRQDPGLGLRLIYFSYDVKMKEKGDIPEGYSVSREKKERFSLILESASTNQTSMYLCASSSTGRATDTQYFGPGTRLTVL.